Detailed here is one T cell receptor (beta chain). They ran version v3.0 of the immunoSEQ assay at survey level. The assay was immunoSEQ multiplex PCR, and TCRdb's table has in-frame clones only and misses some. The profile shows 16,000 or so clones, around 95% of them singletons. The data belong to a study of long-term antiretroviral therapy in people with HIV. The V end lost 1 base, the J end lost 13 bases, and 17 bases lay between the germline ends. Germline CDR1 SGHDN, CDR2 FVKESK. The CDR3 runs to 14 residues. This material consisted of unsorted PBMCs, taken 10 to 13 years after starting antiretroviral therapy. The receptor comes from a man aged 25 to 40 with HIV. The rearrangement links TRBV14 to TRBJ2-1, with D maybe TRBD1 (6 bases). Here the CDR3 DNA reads TGTGCCAGCAGCCAAGTGAAGGATACAGGGTTTCAGTTCTTC. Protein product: CASSQVKDTGFQFF.